What follows are 13 T cell receptor beta chains derived from one specimen sequenced in a study of blood T cell repertoires in COVID-19. Here immunoSEQ multiplex PCR was the method, and the copy in TCRdb shows in-frame clones only, minus some. The table shows under 300,000 clones, with approximately 80% occurring only once. Sequencing was carried out using peripheral blood. These receptors came from a woman aged 55-75 years with active or convalescent COVID-19.

V and J are TRBV7-3 and TRBJ2-3, with 13 bases aligning to TRBD2. The V and J ends lost 5 bases and 4 bases, in that order; junction bases with no gene match: 6. Germline V gives CDR1 SGHTA, CDR2 FQGTGA. The CDR3 covers 16 residues. DNA for the CDR3: TGTGCCAGCAGCCCTCGACTAGCGGGGGGCCCAGATACGCAGTATTTT. This sequence encodes CASSPRLAGGPDTQYF. Drawing the rest from reference TRBV7-3 and TRBJ2-3, the complete variable domain is GAGVSQTPSNKVTEKGKYVELRCDPISGHTALYWYRQSLGQGPEFLIYFQGTGAADDSGLPNDRFFAVRPEGSVSTLKIQRTERGDSAVYLCASSPRLAGGPDTQYFGPGTRLTVL.

The J gene is TRBJ2-1, the V gene TRBV24-1, with 7 nucleotides matching TRBD1. The CDR3 is made up of 16 amino acids. CDR1 is KGHDR, CDR2 SFDVKD, per germline. The V gene end was trimmed by 4 bases and the J gene end by 0 bases; junction bases not matched to a gene: 5. CDR3 sequence (DNA): TGTGCCACCAGTGAATCCGGGACAGTCTCCTACAATGAGCAGTTCTTC. Translated, it gives CATSESGTVSYNEQFF.

The chain is built from TRBV6-1 and TRBJ1-1; D gene uncertain. The CDR3 loop spans 15 amino acids. Germline V gene data show CDR1 as MNHNS and CDR2 as SASEGT. Trimming removed 2 bases at V and 3 bases at J, with 13 bases between. The CDR3 is CASSEWAAGDTEAFF. In nucleotides, the CDR3 is TGTGCCAGCAGTGAATGGGCAGCCGGGGACACTGAAGCTTTCTTT.

The rearrangement links TRBV19 to TRBJ2-5, with a weak D call TRBD2 (6 bases). The length of the CDR3 is 13 residues. Between the trimmed V and J ends, which lost 6 bases and 5 bases, there was a span of 13 bases. CDR1 and CDR2 (germline): LNHDA, SQIVND (reference sequence). In DNA form, the CDR3 reads TGTGCCAGTAGCCCGGGAGCCGGGGAGACCCAGTACTTC. Encoded protein: CASSPGAGETQYF.

J is TRBJ2-1 and V is TRBV19, with 10 positions matching TRBD2. The CDR3 consists of 17 residues. Germline trimming cut 7 bases from V and 7 bases from J; bases unmatched to any gene: 16. Germline V gene sequence: CDR1 LNHDA, CDR2 SQIVND (reference sequence). The CDR3 DNA reads TGTGCCAGTAAGGATAGTGGGATGAGCGGGGGGGTTAATGAGCAGTTCTTC. Protein sequence: CASKDSGMSGGVNEQFF.

V is TRBV29-1 and J is TRBJ1-3; weak D call: TRBD1 (5 bases). Between the trimmed V and J ends, which lost 7 bases and 3 bases, there was a span of 16 bases. Per the germline V gene, CDR1 is SQVTM and CDR2 is ANQGSEA. CDR3 size: 14 residues. The CDR3 loop is CSAAPSGVGNTIYF. CDR3 nucleotides: TGCAGCGCCGCACCCTCGGGGGTTGGAAACACCATATATTTT.

The chain uses TRBV2 and TRBJ1-4; D uncertain. There are 15 residues in the CDR3. V gave up 6 bases and J gave up 8 bases, with 19 bases separating them. In germline, CDR1 is SNHLY, CDR2 FYNNEI. The CDR3 loop is CASSVLGLQMEKLFF. The CDR3 DNA reads as TGTGCCAGCAGCGTCCTAGGACTACAGATGGAAAAACTGTTTTTT.

The chain carries TRBV2 and TRBJ1-1; TRBD1 matches at 9 bases. The CDR3 runs 12 residues. Germline V gene sequence: CDR1 SNHLY, CDR2 FYNNEI. The V and J ends lost 9 bases and 5 bases, in that order; junction bases with no gene match: 4. The chain's CDR3 is CARQGAWTEAFF. The CDR3 nucleotides are TGTGCCAGACAGGGGGCTTGGACTGAAGCTTTCTTT.

V gene TRBV19 combines with J gene TRBJ1-6, with a possible D match to TRBD1 (5 bases). CDR1 and CDR2 (germline): LNHDA, SQIVND (reference sequence). V was pared by 3 bases and J by 7 bases, with 16 bases between. The CDR3 has 16 residues. CDR3 DNA: TGTGCCAGTAGTATCAGGGAGGGGCTGATCAATTCACCCCTCCACTTT. Translation gives CASSIREGLINSPLHF.

V gene TRBV7-2 combines with J gene TRBJ2-3, with D perhaps matching TRBD2 (7 bases). Germline assignment: CDR1 SGHTA and CDR2 FQGNSA. The V gene lost 5 bases and the J gene lost 3 bases, with 15 bases spanning the gap. CDR3 length equals 15 residues. The CDR3 loop reads CASSPRGGGTDTQYF. DNA for the CDR3: TGTGCCAGCAGCCCGAGAGGGGGGGGAACAGATACGCAGTATTTT.

The rearrangement links TRBV5-4 to TRBJ2-7; a possible D gene is TRBD1 (5 bases). Germline values: CDR1 SGHNT, CDR2 YYREEE (reference sequence). This CDR3 has 15 amino acids. V lost 1 base and J lost 1, with 12 bases in between. CDR3 coding DNA: TGTGCCAGCAGCTTGCCGGGCAGGGATTCCTACGAGCAGTACTTC. Amino acid sequence: CASSLPGRDSYEQYF.

The rearrangement links TRBV27 to TRBJ1-5; D remains unclear. From germline, CDR1 is MNHEY and CDR2 SMNVEV (reference sequence). This CDR3 is built from 14 residues. V lost 6 bases to trimming and J lost 0 bases, with 9 bases between them. The CDR3 DNA follows: TGTGCCAGCAGCCCCGAGCCTAGCAATCAGCCCCAGCATTTT. It encodes CASSPEPSNQPQHF.

The rearrangement uses TRBV10-3 and TRBJ2-7, with D unresolved. The CDR3 has 17 residues. Deletions cut 7 bases from V and 3 bases from J, with 25 bases between. Looked up from germline, CDR1 is ENHRY and CDR2 is SYGVKD. The CDR3 DNA reads as TGTGCCATCACCCCAGGCAACCCTCGAGAAAGCCGCTACGAGCAGTACTTC. Translation gives CAITPGNPRESRYEQYF.